This T cell receptor (beta chain) was sequenced in a study of blood T cell repertoires in COVID-19. Study in general: Sources were T cells, B-cell-depleted T cells, or PBMCs; the material itself was cDNA or gDNA.

Per the authors' pipeline: Amplifying reference gene primers gave estimates of nucleated cell counts. Repertoires were generated with immunoSEQ multiplex PCR, while TCRdb's copy carries only in-frame clones and drops some. The V and J calls and clone size are taken from that table; D and trimming were inferred from the DNA. The sample comprises 55,000 to 90,000 clones, approximately 90% of which are singletons, and about 1.3% rests with the top ten. This sequence originates from a human donor in a cohort sampled during active COVID-19. The sample was peripheral blood.

Here the CDR3 reads CASRPQGAYTEAFF. DNA for the CDR3: TGTGCCAGCAGGCCACAGGGGGCATACACTGAAGCTTTCTTT. This rearrangement joins TRBV6-5 to TRBJ1-1, with 9 bases matching TRBD1. V was clipped by 6 bases and J by 3 bases; unmatched bases: 5. Germline V gives CDR1 MNHEY, CDR2 SVGAGI. The CDR3 totals 14 residues.